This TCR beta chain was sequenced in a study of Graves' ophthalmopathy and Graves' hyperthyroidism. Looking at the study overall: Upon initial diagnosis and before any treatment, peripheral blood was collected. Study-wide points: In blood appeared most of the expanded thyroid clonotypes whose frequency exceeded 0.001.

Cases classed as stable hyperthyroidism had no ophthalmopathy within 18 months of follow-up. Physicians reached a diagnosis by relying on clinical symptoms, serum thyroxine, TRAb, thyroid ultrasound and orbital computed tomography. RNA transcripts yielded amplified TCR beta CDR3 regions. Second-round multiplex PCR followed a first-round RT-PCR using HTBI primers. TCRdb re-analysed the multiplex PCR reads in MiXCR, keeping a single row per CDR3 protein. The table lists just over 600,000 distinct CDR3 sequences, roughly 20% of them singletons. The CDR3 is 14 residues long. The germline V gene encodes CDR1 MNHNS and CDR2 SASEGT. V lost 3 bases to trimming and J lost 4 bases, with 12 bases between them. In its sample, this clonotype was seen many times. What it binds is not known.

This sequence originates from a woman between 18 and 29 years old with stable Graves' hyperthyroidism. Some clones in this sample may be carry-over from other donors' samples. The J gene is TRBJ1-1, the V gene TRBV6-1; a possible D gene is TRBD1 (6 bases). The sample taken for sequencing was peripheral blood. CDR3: CASSEPGGGTEAFF. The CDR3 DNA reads TGTGCCAGCAGTGAGCCCGGAGGGGGCACTGAAGCTTTCTTT.